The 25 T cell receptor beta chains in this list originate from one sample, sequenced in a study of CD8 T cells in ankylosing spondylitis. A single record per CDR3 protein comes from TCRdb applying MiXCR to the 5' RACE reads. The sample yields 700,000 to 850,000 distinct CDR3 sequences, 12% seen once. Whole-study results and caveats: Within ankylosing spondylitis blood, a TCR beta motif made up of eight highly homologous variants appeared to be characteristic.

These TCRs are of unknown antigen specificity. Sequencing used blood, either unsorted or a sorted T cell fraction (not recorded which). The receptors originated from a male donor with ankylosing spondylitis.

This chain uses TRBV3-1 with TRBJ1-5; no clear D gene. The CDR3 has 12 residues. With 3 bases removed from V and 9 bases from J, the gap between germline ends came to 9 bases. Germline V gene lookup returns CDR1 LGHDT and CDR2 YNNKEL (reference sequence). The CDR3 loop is CASSQAGGPQHF. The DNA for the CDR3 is TGTGCCAGCAGCCAGGCCGGAGGGCCCCAGCATTTT.

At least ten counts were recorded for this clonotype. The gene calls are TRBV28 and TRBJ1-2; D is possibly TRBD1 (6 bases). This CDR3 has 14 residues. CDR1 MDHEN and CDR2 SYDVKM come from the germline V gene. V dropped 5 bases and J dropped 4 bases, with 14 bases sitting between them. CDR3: CASSGTPTLYGYTF. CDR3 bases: TGTGCCAGCAGTGGGACACCAACTCTCTATGGCTACACCTTC.

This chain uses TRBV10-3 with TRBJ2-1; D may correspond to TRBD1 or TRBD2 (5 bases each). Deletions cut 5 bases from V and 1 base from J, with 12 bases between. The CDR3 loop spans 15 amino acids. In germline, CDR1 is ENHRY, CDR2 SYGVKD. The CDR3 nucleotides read TGTGCCATCAGTACCGGGACGGTATCCTACAATGAGCAGTTCTTC. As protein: CAISTGTVSYNEQFF.

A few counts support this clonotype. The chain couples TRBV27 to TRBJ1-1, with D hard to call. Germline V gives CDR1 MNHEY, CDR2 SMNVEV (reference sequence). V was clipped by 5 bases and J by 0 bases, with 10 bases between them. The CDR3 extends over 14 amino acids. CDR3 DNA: TGTGCCAGCAGTCCCCCTGGGATGAACACTGAAGCTTTCTTT. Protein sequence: CASSPPGMNTEAFF.

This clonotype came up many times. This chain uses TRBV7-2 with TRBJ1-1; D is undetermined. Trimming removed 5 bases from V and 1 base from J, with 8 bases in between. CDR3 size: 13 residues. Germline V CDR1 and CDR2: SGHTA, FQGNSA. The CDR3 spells CASSLQRNTEAFF. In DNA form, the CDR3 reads TGTGCCAGCAGCCTCCAGCGGAACACTGAAGCTTTCTTT.

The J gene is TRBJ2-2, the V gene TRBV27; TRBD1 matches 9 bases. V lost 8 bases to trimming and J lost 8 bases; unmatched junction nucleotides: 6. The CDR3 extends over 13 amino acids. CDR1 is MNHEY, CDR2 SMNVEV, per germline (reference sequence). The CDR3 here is CASQTGGWGELFF. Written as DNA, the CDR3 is TGTGCCAGCCAAACAGGGGGCTGGGGGGAGCTGTTTTTT.

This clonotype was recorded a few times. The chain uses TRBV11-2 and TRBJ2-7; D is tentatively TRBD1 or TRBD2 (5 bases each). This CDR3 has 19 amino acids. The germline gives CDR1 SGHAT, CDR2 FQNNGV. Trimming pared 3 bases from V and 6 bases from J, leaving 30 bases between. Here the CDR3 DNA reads TGTGCCAGCAGCTTTATGCGAACTCCCGGGACCTCATTTGGTCGCGAGCAGTACTTC. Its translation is CASSFMRTPGTSFGREQYF.

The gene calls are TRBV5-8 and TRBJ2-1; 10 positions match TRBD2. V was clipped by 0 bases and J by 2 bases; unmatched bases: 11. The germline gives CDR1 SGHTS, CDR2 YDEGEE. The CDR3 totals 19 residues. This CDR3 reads CASSLVDRIGLAAYNEQFF. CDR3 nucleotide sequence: TGTGCCAGCAGCTTGGTTGACAGGATCGGACTAGCGGCCTACAATGAGCAGTTCTTC. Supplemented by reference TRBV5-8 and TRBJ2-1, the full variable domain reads EAGVTQSPTHLIKTRGQQATLRCSPISGHTSVYWYQQALGLGLQFLLWYDEGEERNRGNFPPRFSGRQFPNYSSELNVNALELEDSALYLCASSLVDRIGLAAYNEQFFGPGTRLTVL.

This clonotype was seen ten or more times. CDR3 protein: CASSLTRELFF. As DNA, the CDR3 is TGTGCCAGCAGCTTGACGAGAGAGCTGTTTTTT. The chain couples TRBV5-6 to TRBJ2-2; D gene ambiguous. Trimming stripped 1 base from V and 11 bases from J, with 6 bases between. Germline V gene sequence: CDR1 SGHDT, CDR2 YYEEEE. This CDR3 contains 11 residues.

The CDR3 DNA reads as TGTGCCAGCAGCGACTTACAGGGGGCAGGGGAAGCTTTCTTT. This encodes CASSDLQGAGEAFF. V is TRBV7-9 and J is TRBJ1-1, with 9 bases aligning to TRBD1. With V trimmed by 5 bases and J by 8 bases, 9 bases remained unmatched. CDR1 is SEHNR and CDR2 is FQNEAQ in the germline V gene (reference sequence). The CDR3 length is 14 residues.

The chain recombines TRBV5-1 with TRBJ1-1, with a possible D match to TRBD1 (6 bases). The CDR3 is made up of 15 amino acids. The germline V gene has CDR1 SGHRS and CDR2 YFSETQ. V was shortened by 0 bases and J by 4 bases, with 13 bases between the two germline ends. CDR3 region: CASSLETGSGTEAFF. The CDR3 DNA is TGCGCCAGCAGCTTGGAAACAGGGAGCGGCACTGAAGCTTTCTTT.

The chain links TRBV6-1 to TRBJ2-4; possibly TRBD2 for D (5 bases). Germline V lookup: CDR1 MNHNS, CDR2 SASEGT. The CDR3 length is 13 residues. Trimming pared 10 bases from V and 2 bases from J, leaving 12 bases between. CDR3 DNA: TGTGCCACTGCGGGTTTGACCAAAAACATTCAGTACTTC. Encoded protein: CATAGLTKNIQYF.

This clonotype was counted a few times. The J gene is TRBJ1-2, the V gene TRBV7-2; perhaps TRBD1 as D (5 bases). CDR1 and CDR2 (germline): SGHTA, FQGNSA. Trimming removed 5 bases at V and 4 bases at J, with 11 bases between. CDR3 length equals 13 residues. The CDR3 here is CASSRGPFYGYTF. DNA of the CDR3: TGTGCCAGCAGCCGGGGCCCTTTCTATGGCTACACCTTC. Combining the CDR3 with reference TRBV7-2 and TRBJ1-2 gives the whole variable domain GAGVSQSPSNKVTEKGKDVELRCDPISGHTALYWYRQSLGQGLEFLIYFQGNSAPDKSGLPSDRFSAERTGGSVSTLTIQRTQQEDSAVYLCASSRGPFYGYTFGSGTRLTVV.

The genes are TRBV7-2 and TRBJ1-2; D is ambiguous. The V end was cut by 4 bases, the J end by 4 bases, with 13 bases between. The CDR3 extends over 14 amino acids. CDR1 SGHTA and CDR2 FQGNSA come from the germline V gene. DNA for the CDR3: TGTGCCAGCAGCTCCCAGAACACAGCCTATGGCTACACCTTC. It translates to CASSSQNTAYGYTF.

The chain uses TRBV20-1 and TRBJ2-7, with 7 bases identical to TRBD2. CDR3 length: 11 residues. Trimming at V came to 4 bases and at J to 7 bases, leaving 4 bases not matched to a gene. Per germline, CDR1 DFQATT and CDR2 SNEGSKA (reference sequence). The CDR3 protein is CSAMREREQYF. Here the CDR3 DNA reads TGCAGTGCTATGCGGGAGCGGGAGCAGTACTTC.

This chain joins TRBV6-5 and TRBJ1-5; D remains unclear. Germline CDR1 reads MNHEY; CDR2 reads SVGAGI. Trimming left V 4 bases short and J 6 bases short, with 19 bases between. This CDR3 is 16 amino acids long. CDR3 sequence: CASSLRVEVRGQPQHF. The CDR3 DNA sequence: TGTGCCAGCAGTTTAAGGGTGGAGGTCCGCGGTCAGCCCCAGCATTTT.

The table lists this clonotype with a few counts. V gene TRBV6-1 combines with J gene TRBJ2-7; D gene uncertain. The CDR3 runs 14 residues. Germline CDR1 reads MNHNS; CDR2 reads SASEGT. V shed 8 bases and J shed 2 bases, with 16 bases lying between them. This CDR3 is CASSRLRRAYEQYF. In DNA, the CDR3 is TGTGCCAGCTCAAGGCTGAGACGAGCCTACGAGCAGTACTTC.

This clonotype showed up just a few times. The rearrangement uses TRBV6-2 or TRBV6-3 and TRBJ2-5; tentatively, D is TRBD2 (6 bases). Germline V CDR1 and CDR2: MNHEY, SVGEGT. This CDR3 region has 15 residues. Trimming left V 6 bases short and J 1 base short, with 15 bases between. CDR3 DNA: TGTGCCAGCAGGGGGGTAGCGGCCCGCCAAGAGACCCAGTACTTC. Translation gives CASRGVAARQETQYF.

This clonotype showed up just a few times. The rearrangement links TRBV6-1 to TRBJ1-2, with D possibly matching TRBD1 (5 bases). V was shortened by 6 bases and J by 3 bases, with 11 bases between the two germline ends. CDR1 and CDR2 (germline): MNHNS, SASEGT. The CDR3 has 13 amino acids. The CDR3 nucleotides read TGTGCCAGCAGCCATAAGGGGTACTATGGCTACACCTTC. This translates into CASSHKGYYGYTF.

The CDR3, as DNA: TGTGCCAGCAGCCCGACAGCCAACTCCTACAATGAGCAGTTCTTC. It translates to CASSPTANSYNEQFF. The V call is TRBV5-4, the J call TRBJ2-1; maybe TRBD1 (5 bases). V lost 4 bases and J 0 bases, leaving 11 bases between the germline ends. Germline CDR1 and CDR2: SGHNT and YYREEE (reference sequence). This CDR3 is built from 15 residues.

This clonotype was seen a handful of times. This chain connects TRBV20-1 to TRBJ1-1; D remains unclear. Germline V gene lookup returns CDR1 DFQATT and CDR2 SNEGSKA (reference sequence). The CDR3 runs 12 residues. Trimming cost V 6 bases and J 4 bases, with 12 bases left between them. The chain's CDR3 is CSAVGQGTEAFF. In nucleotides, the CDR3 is TGCAGTGCGGTTGGTCAAGGCACTGAAGCTTTCTTT.

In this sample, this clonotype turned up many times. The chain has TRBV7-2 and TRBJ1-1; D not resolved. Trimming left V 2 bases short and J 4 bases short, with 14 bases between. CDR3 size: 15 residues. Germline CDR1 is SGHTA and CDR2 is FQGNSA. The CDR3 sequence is CASSLLGPTSTEAFF. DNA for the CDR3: TGTGCCAGCAGCTTATTAGGCCCCACCAGCACTGAAGCTTTCTTT.

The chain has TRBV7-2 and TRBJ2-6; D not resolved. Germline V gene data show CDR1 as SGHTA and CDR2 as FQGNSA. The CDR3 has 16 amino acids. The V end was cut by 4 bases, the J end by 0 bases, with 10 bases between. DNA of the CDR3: TGTGCCAGCAGCTCAGTCAGGTTCTCTGGGGCCAACGTCCTGACTTTC. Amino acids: CASSSVRFSGANVLTF.

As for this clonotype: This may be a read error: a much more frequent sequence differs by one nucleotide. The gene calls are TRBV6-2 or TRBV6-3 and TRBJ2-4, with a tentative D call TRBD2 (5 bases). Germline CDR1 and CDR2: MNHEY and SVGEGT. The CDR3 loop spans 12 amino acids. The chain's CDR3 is CASSLVEGIQNF. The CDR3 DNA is TGTGCCAGCAGTTTAGTCGAGGGCATTCAGAACTTC.

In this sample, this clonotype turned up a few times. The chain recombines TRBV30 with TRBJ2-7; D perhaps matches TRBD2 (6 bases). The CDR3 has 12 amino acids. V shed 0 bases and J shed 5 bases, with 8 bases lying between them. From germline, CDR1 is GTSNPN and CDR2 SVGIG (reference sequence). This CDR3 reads CAWSVRTNEQYF. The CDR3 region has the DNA TGTGCCTGGAGTGTGAGGACTAACGAGCAGTACTTC.